This TCR beta chain came from a study of Graves' ophthalmopathy and Graves' hyperthyroidism. This CDR3 has 13 amino acids. CDR1 is LNHDA, CDR2 SQIVND, per germline (reference sequence). The V end was cut by 7 bases, the J end by 3 bases, with 12 bases between. Study outcomes and limitations: Sensitivity reached just under 90% and specificity about 80% for a 13-signature model separating ophthalmopathy from stable hyperthyroidism. Blood samples also showed most expanded thyroid clonotypes exceeding 0.001 frequency.

RNA transcripts provided the template for amplifying TCR beta CDR3 regions. HTBI-primed first-round RT-PCR preceded second-round multiplex PCR. TCRdb reanalysed the multiplex PCR reads using MiXCR and keeps one entry per CDR3 protein. In the table there are approximately 1.2 million distinct CDR3 sequences, 36% of which are singletons. This clonotype was counted many times. Its antigen is unidentified. New diagnoses, under 2 months' duration, and ages 18 to 65 characterized the hyperthyroidism patients. The sequencing input was peripheral blood or thyroid tissue (not recorded which). This chain connects TRBV19 to TRBJ2-5; D is perhaps TRBD1 or TRBD2 (5 bases each). This TCR was sampled from an adult man with Graves' hyperthyroidism. CDR3 residues: CASTAGREETQYF. The CDR3 coding sequence is TGTGCCAGTACGGCAGGGCGGGAAGAGACCCAGTACTTC. The whole variable domain, filled in from reference TRBV19 and TRBJ2-5, reads DGGITQSPKYLFRKEGQNVTLSCEQNLNHDAMYWYRQDPGQGLRLIYYSQIVNDFQKGDIAEGYSVSREKKESFPLTVTSAQKNPTAFYLCASTAGREETQYFGPGTRLLVL.